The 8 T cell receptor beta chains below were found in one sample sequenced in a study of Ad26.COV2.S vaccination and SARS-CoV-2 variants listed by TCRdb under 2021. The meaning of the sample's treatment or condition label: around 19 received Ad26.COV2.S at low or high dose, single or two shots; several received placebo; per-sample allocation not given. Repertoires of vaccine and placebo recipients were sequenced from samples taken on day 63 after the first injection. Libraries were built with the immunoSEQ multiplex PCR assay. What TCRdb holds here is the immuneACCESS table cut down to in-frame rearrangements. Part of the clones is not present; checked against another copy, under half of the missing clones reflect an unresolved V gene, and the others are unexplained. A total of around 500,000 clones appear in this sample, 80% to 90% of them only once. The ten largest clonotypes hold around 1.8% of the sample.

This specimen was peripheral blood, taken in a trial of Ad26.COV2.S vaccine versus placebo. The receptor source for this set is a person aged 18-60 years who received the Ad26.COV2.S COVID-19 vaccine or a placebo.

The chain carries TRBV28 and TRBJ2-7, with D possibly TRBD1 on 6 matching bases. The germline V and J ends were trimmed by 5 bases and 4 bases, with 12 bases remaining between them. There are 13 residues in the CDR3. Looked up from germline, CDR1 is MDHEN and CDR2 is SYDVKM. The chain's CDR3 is CASSPGVYYEQYF. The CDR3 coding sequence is TGTGCCAGCAGTCCAGGGGTTTATTACGAGCAGTACTTC.

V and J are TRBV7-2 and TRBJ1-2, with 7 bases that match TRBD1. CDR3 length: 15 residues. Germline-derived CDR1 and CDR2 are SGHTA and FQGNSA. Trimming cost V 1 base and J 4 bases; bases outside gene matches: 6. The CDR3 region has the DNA TGTGCCAGCAGCTTAGATCCAGGGGGATCCTATGGCTACACCTTC. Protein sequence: CASSLDPGGSYGYTF.

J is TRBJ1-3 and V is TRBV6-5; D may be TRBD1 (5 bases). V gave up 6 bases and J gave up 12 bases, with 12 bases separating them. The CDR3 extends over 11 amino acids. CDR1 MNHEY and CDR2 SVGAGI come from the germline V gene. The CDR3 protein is CASSPGTFIYF. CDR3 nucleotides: TGTGCCAGCAGCCCCGGGACCTTCATATATTTT.

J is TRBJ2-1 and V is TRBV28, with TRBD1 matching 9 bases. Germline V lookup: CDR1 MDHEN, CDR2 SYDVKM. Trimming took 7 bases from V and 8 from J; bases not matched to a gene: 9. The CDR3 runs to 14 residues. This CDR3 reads CASILGDRVDEQFF. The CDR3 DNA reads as TGTGCCAGCATCTTAGGGGACAGGGTGGATGAGCAGTTCTTC.

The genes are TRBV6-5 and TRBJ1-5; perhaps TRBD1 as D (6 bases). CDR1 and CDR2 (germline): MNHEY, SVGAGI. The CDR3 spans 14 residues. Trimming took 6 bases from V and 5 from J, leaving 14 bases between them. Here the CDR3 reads CASSLDRSHQPQHF. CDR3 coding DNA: TGTGCCAGCAGCCTGGACAGATCACATCAGCCCCAGCATTTT.

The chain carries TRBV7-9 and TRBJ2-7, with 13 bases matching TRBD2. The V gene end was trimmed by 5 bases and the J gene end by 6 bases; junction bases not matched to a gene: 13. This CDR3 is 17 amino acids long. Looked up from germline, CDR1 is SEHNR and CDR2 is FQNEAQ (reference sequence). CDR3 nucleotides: TGTGCCAGCAGCCTAGGCGGGACTAGCGGGATAATAGGCGAGCAGTACTTC. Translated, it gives CASSLGGTSGIIGEQYF.

CDR3 coding DNA: TGTGCCAGCTCACCACCGAAAGACCGCGGAAACACCATATATTTT. The encoded protein is CASSPPKDRGNTIYF. This chain connects TRBV18 to TRBJ1-3; D is unclear. Trimming stripped 0 bases from V and 4 bases from J, with 10 bases between. The CDR3 extends over 15 amino acids. The germline V gene has CDR1 KGHSH and CDR2 LQKENI.

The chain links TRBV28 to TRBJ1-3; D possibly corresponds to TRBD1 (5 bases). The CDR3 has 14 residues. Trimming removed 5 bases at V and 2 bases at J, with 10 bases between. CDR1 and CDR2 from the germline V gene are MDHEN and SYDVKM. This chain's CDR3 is CASSPQAAGNTIYF. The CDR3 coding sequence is TGTGCCAGCAGTCCACAGGCCGCTGGAAACACCATATATTTT.